This entry lists 27 T cell receptor beta chains sequenced from one sample in a study of blood T cell repertoires in COVID-19 (TCRdb year 2020). Library construction relied on the immunoSEQ multiplex PCR assay. Entries here come from immuneACCESS through TCRdb and include only in-frame sequences with V and J called. Some clones fail to appear in such tables; in the studies checked, an unresolved V gene covers under half of the shortfall, and the cause of the remainder is unknown. This sample has under 100,000 clones in its table, and roughly four fifths of those were observed once. The top ten hold about 10% of the sample. Material for sequencing was peripheral blood. The receptors derive from a man in his 60s with acute or convalescent COVID-19.

CDR3 bases: TGTGCCAGCAGCAAAGCGGTTTTTAATCCCAGGGGTTTCTTT. Translation: CASSKAVFNPRGFF. J is TRBJ1-1 and V is TRBV21-1; the table names TRBD1, a call not compared with the DNA. TRBV21-1 is a recognized pseudogene. The CDR3 runs to 14 residues.

V is TRBV28 and J is TRBJ2-5; TRBD1 matches at 9 bases. J gave up 1 base and V 6 bases, and 3 bases lay outside the gene matches. The germline CDR1 and CDR2 sequences are MDHEN and SYDVKM. There are 14 residues in the CDR3. CDR3 nucleotide sequence: TGTGCCAGCAGAAACAGGGGGCGCCAAGAGACCCAGTACTTC. Translating gives CASRNRGRQETQYF.

This clone came up a few times. This chain connects TRBV27 to TRBJ1-1; tentatively, D is TRBD1 (6 bases). Trimming left V 4 bases short and J 11 bases short, with 14 bases between. Germline V gene sequence: CDR1 MNHEY, CDR2 SMNVEV (reference sequence). The CDR3 contains 12 residues. CDR3 sequence: CASSSGGGGAFF. In nucleotides, the CDR3 is TGTGCCAGCAGTTCCGGGGGCGGGGGTGCTTTCTTT.

The rearrangement links TRBV5-5 to TRBJ1-4; D may be TRBD1 (6 bases). Per the germline V gene, CDR1 is SGHKS and CDR2 is YYEKEE (reference sequence). Trimming took 2 bases from V and 7 from J, leaving 15 bases between them. CDR3 size: 15 residues. The CDR3 sequence is CASSLLGTQGEKLFF. In DNA, the CDR3 is TGTGCCAGCAGCTTATTAGGGACACAGGGTGAAAAACTGTTTTTT.

V gene TRBV7-2 combines with J gene TRBJ2-7; 8 nucleotides align to TRBD2. The CDR3 covers 11 residues. Trimming removed 5 bases from V and 6 bases from J; junction bases left unmatched: 0. The V gene's germline CDR1 is SGHTA and CDR2 FQGNSA. The CDR3 coding sequence is TGTGCCAGCAGCGCGGGAGGCGAGCAGTACTTC. It codes for CASSAGGEQYF.

CDR3 in amino acids: CASRGLAAGNEQFF. The CDR3 nucleotides read TGTGCCAGTAGGGGACTAGCGGCGGGGAATGAGCAGTTCTTC. J is TRBJ2-1 and V is TRBV19; 11 bases line up with TRBD2. Germline V gene data show CDR1 as LNHDA and CDR2 as SQIVND (reference sequence). The CDR3 contains 14 residues. V lost 6 bases to trimming and J lost 7 bases; unmatched junction nucleotides: 5.

The chain is built from TRBV19 and TRBJ1-2; D is ambiguous. CDR3 length equals 14 residues. The germline V gene has CDR1 LNHDA and CDR2 SQIVND (reference sequence). V was cut by 7 bases and J by 1 base, with 13 bases left in between. In DNA form, the CDR3 reads TGTGCCAGTAAGCGTGCCAGTCTTAACTATGGCTACACCTTC. It is translated as CASKRASLNYGYTF.

The chain links TRBV30 to TRBJ2-5, with D maybe TRBD2 (6 bases). CDR3 length equals 12 residues. V was shortened by 2 bases and J by 3 bases, with 7 bases between the two germline ends. Germline CDR1 GTSNPN, CDR2 SVGIG (reference sequence). The CDR3 region is CAWSLAEETQYF. The CDR3, as DNA: TGTGCCTGGAGTTTAGCGGAAGAGACCCAGTACTTC.

This rearrangement joins TRBV14 to TRBJ1-3; D not certain. The germline V and J ends were trimmed by 0 bases and 3 bases, with 9 bases remaining between them. The CDR3 runs to 15 residues. The germline V gene encodes CDR1 SGHDN and CDR2 FVKESK. The CDR3 protein is CASSQDIQFGNTIYF. The DNA for the CDR3 is TGTGCCAGCAGCCAAGACATCCAGTTTGGAAACACCATATATTTT.

This chain uses TRBV7-8 with TRBJ2-5; D is unclear. The CDR3 has 12 amino acids. Trimming stripped 5 bases from V and 7 bases from J, with 11 bases between. The germline CDR1 and CDR2 sequences are SGHVS and FQNEAQ. The CDR3 bases are TGTGCCAGCAGCCTCTTGGCAGGGACCCAGTACTTC. This gives the protein CASSLLAGTQYF.

V is TRBV10-3 and J is TRBJ1-5; unclear D gene. Germline V gene sequence: CDR1 ENHRY, CDR2 SYGVKD. The germline V and J ends were trimmed by 8 bases and 0 bases, with 5 bases remaining between them. This CDR3 has 12 amino acids. DNA for the CDR3: TGTGCCATCGGAGCTAGCAATCAGCCCCAGCATTTT. Translating gives CAIGASNQPQHF.

The chain couples TRBV2 to TRBJ1-1; 9 bases are shared with TRBD1. Germline V gives CDR1 SNHLY, CDR2 FYNNEI. The V gene end was trimmed by 6 bases and the J gene end by 8 bases; junction bases not matched to a gene: 4. The CDR3 covers 12 residues. CDR3 sequence: CASRGTGPEAFF. In nucleotides, the CDR3 is TGTGCCAGCAGGGGGACAGGGCCAGAAGCTTTCTTT.

This sequence joins TRBV12-5 and TRBJ2-1; 11 nucleotides match TRBD2. The CDR3 runs 15 residues. Per the germline V gene, CDR1 is LGHNT and CDR2 is FRNRAP. Germline trimming cut 4 bases from V and 5 bases from J; bases unmatched to any gene: 4. The CDR3 spells CASGWGTSGNNEQFF. The CDR3 DNA sequence: TGTGCTAGTGGTTGGGGGACTAGCGGCAACAATGAGCAGTTCTTC.

The CDR3 is CASSTGTGVTMAQHF. The CDR3 DNA reads as TGTGCCAGCAGTACCGGGACAGGGGTCACAATGGCCCAGCATTTT. The rearrangement joins TRBV6-2 or TRBV6-3 to TRBJ1-5, with 10 bases aligning to TRBD1. The CDR3 is made up of 15 amino acids. V shed 5 bases, J shed 11 bases, and the junction held 12 bases outside the gene matches. CDR1 is MNHEY and CDR2 is SVGEGT in the germline V gene.

The rearrangement joins TRBV27 to TRBJ2-5; 9 nucleotides match TRBD1. Germline-derived CDR1 and CDR2 are MNHEY and SMNVEV (reference sequence). CDR3 size: 16 residues. V shed 4 bases and J 9 bases; nucleotides not matched to a gene: 15. CDR3 region: CASSSAGTGRGSAQYF. The CDR3 DNA is TGTGCCAGCAGTTCAGCCGGGACAGGGAGGGGGTCGGCCCAGTACTTC.

V gene TRBV5-4 combines with J gene TRBJ2-2; perhaps TRBD2 as D (5 bases). The CDR3 totals 14 residues. Looked up from germline, CDR1 is SGHNT and CDR2 is YYREEE (reference sequence). Trimming left V 4 bases short and J 4 bases short, with 11 bases between. The CDR3 region has the DNA TGTGCCAGCAGCCTGAGGGCCGGCACCGGGGAGCTGTTTTTT. It is translated as CASSLRAGTGELFF. The full variable domain, with the rest looked up from reference TRBV5-4 and TRBJ2-2, is ETGVTQSPTHLIKTRGQQVTLRCSSQSGHNTVSWYQQALGQGPQFIFQYYREEENGRGNFPPRFSGLQFPNYSSELNVNALELDDSALYLCASSLRAGTGELFFGEGSRLTVL.

The chain employs TRBV5-1 and TRBJ2-2; TRBD1 agrees at 9 bases. V gave up 4 bases and J gave up 4 bases; unmatched junction bases: 8. This CDR3 has 16 amino acids. Germline CDR1 SGHRS, CDR2 YFSETQ. The CDR3 region has the DNA TGCGCCAGCAGCCCAGGACAGGGGCCGGGCACCGGGGAGCTGTTTTTT. This encodes CASSPGQGPGTGELFF.

V and J are TRBV6-5 and TRBJ1-3; maybe TRBD1 (6 bases). The CDR3 has 14 amino acids. V lost 5 bases and J 2 bases, leaving 10 bases between the germline ends. Per the germline V gene, CDR1 is MNHEY and CDR2 is SVGAGI. DNA of the CDR3: TGTGCCAGCAGTAGGGGGTTGACTGGAAACACCATATATTTT. This translates into CASSRGLTGNTIYF.

The rearrangement uses TRBV20-1 and TRBJ2-7; TRBD1 might be the D (5 bases). V was trimmed by 8 bases and J by 3 bases, leaving 11 bases between them. Germline CDR1 reads DFQATT; CDR2 reads SNEGSKA (reference sequence). The CDR3 contains 11 residues. This chain's CDR3 is CSNGHIYEQYF. The CDR3 coding sequence is TGCAGTAACGGACACATCTACGAGCAGTACTTC.

The V gene is TRBV4-3, the J gene TRBJ2-7; D may be TRBD2 (5 bases). This CDR3 contains 12 residues. Germline CDR1 and CDR2: LGHNA and YSLEER. V was pared by 1 base and J by 7 bases, with 8 bases between. CDR3 nucleotides: TGCGCCAGCAGCCAAGTCGGGGAGGAGCAGTACTTC. This codes for CASSQVGEEQYF.

CDR3 protein: CASSQDRIRTATNEKLFF. The CDR3 DNA reads TGTGCCAGCAGCCAAGATCGCATCAGGACAGCAACTAATGAAAAACTGTTTTTT. V is TRBV3-1 (or the pseudogene TRBV3-2) and J is TRBJ1-4; weak D call: TRBD1 (6 bases). CDR1 is LGHDT and CDR2 is YNNKEL in the germline V gene (reference sequence). The V and J ends lost 0 bases and 0 bases respectively, with 14 bases between them. This CDR3 comprises 18 residues.

The chain links TRBV6-5 to TRBJ1-5, with TRBD1 matching over 7 bases. The CDR3 loop spans 14 amino acids. V was clipped by 6 bases and J by 2 bases; unmatched bases: 4. The V gene's germline CDR1 is MNHEY and CDR2 SVGAGI. The CDR3 reads CASRRQGGNQPQHF. The DNA for the CDR3 is TGTGCCAGCAGACGACAGGGTGGCAATCAGCCCCAGCATTTT.

The CDR3 nucleotides are TGTGCCAGCTCCCCGGCGGGTAGTTCGAAGGGCAATCAGCCCCAGCATTTT. This sequence encodes CASSPAGSSKGNQPQHF. This sequence joins TRBV18 and TRBJ1-5; D ambiguous. The CDR3 totals 17 residues. V was shortened by 6 bases and J by 2 bases, with 20 bases between the two germline ends. Germline values: CDR1 KGHSH, CDR2 LQKENI.

This chain connects TRBV2 to TRBJ1-1, with D possibly TRBD1 on 5 matching bases. The CDR3 is made up of 13 amino acids. V lost 6 bases to trimming and J lost 1 base, with 9 bases between them. Germline V gene sequence: CDR1 SNHLY, CDR2 FYNNEI. CDR3: CASRGDRNTEAFF. CDR3 nucleotides: TGTGCCAGCAGAGGAGACAGGAACACTGAAGCTTTCTTT.

The chain combines TRBV6-6 with TRBJ2-1; 10 bases agree with TRBD2. V shed 6 bases and J 8 bases; nucleotides not matched to a gene: 4. The CDR3 is 13 residues long. CDR1 is MNHNY, CDR2 SVGAGI, per germline (reference sequence). The CDR3 DNA reads TGTGCCAGCAGCCAGCGGGGGGGCTATGAGCAGTTCTTC. It is translated as CASSQRGGYEQFF.

This clone was observed once. The V call is TRBV2, the J call TRBJ1-1; D is unclear. Trimming removed 8 bases from V and 1 base from J, with 2 bases in between. This CDR3 comprises 10 residues. Per the germline V gene, CDR1 is SNHLY and CDR2 is FYNNEI. CDR3 sequence reads: CASRNTEAFF. As DNA, the CDR3 is TGTGCCAGCCGGAACACTGAAGCTTTCTTT. The complete variable domain, with remaining parts taken from reference TRBV2 and TRBJ1-1, reads EPEVTQTPSHQVTQMGQEVILRCVPISNHLYFYWYRQILGQKVEFLVSFYNNEISEKSEIFDDQFSVERPDGSNFTLKIRSTKLEDSAMYFCASRNTEAFFGQGTRLTVV.

The chain recombines TRBV12-3 or TRBV12-4 with TRBJ2-3; D is undetermined. Trimming shortened V by 7 bases and J by 2 bases, and 10 bases separated the two germline ends. There are 13 residues in the CDR3. CDR3 coding DNA: TGTGCCAGCAAGCGTCCCAACACAGATACGCAGTATTTT. As protein: CASKRPNTDTQYF.